This T cell receptor (beta chain) is from a study of blood T cell repertoires in COVID-19. Study-wide background: T cells, B-cell-depleted T cells, or PBMCs provided the cDNA or gDNA that served as material.

Germline assignment: CDR1 LGHNA and CDR2 YNFKEQ. The CDR3 extends over 17 amino acids. Trimming removed 2 bases from V and 2 bases from J, with 16 bases in between. The assay was immunoSEQ multiplex PCR, and TCRdb's table has in-frame clones only and misses some. The table lists about 56,000 clones, almost 85% of them singletons. The source material was peripheral blood. The TCR comes from a woman aged 80 or older with acute or convalescent COVID-19. The genes are TRBV4-2 and TRBJ1-3; D may be TRBD1 (6 bases). The DNA for the CDR3 is TGTGCCAGCAGCCAATCCCCCACCAGGGGTGCTGGAAACACCATATATTTT. It translates to CASSQSPTRGAGNTIYF.